Listed here is a single T cell receptor (beta chain). Its antigen is unidentified. Germline values: CDR1 MDHEN, CDR2 SYDVKM. V lost 6 bases and J lost 6; bases outside the gene matches: 3. The CDR3 covers 13 residues. The sample is drawn from a study of siplizumab effects on memory and regulatory T cells. Points from the study as a whole: In controls, roughly 27% of mappable alloreactive CD4+ clones were Treg-derived on average, versus about 75% with siplizumab. Confirmation was lacking for the suppressive function of proliferating Tregs derived from siplizumab cultures. Greater diversity than memory cells seemed evident in naive T cells, which also appeared to be major alloresponse contributors. Few alloreactive clones mapped to unstimulated subsets.

Profiled with immunoSEQ multiplex PCR; TCRdb holds only in-frame clones, not every one. The data hold 100,000 or so clones, with more than 85% observed a single time. The sequenced material came from CD4+ T cells sorted from blood. The receptor was isolated from a human donor in good health. Some clones in this sample may be carry-over from other donors' samples. This chain links TRBV28 with TRBJ2-2, with 8 bases fitting TRBD1. CDR3 sequence: CASRPDRAGELFF. Written as DNA, the CDR3 is TGTGCCAGCAGACCGGACAGGGCCGGGGAGCTGTTTTTT.